Listed below are T cell receptor beta chains from one sample, sequenced in a study of blood T cell repertoires in COVID-19. This table comes from immunoSEQ multiplex PCR, and its TCRdb copy is limited to in-frame clones, with some not included. The table includes 65,000 to 85,000 clones, 80% to 95% detected once. Specimen: peripheral blood. The receptor set was obtained from a human donor in a cohort sampled during active COVID-19. CDR3s include the opening cysteine and the closing phenylalanine or tryptophan. The D gene is left open where the match is weak. Size is stated for part of the rows, as once, few or many counts, or as a class when the clone is expanded.

.	TRBD1	TRBV5-8	TRBJ2-7	TGTGCCAGCAGCTTGACAGGGGCCCCTCGGGTCGAGCAGTACTTC	CASSLTGAPRVEQYF
.	TRBD1	TRBV3-1/TRBV3-2	TRBJ1-5	TGTGCCAGCAGCCAAGGGGACAGCCCAAGGCAGCCCCAGCATTTT	CASSQGDSPRQPQHF
.	.	TRBV6-5	TRBJ2-7	TGTGCCAGCGCCCGCGACAACTTATTGATCGAGCAGTACTTC	CASARDNLLIEQYF
.	TRBD1	TRBV28	TRBJ1-1	TGTGCCAGCAGTTTACGGACAGGGCGAAACACTGAAGCTTTCTTT	CASSLRTGRNTEAFF
.	.	TRBV15	TRBJ2-7	TGTGCCACCAGCAGAGATTTTGGGGGGGACACCTACGAGCAGTACTTC	CATSRDFGGDTYEQYF
.	.	TRBV2	TRBJ1-2	TGTGCCAGCAGTGAAGAGGGGTGGGCCTATGGCTACACCTTC	CASSEEGWAYGYTF
.	.	TRBV6-5	TRBJ2-5	TGTGCCAGCAGGAGAGGTCACCTCCAAGAGACCCAGTACTTC	CASRRGHLQETQYF
.	TRBD2	TRBV7-2	TRBJ2-7	TGTGCCAGCAGCTTAGGGGCTAGCGGGGTCCCCTACGAGCAGTACTTC	CASSLGASGVPYEQYF
.	TRBD1	TRBV18	TRBJ2-3	TGTGCCAGCTCACCCTACAGGGGGCAAGATACGCAGTATTTT	CASSPYRGQDTQYF
.	.	TRBV28	TRBJ1-1	TGTGCCAGCAGTTTAGGGGGAGGGATGCTATCCATGAACACTGAAGCTTTCTTT	CASSLGGGMLSMNTEAFF
.	.	TRBV28	TRBJ1-1	TGTGCCAGCAGTTTATTGGGGGGTGTCACTGAAGCTTTCTTT	CASSLLGGVTEAFF
.	.	TRBV5-1	TRBJ2-5	TGCGCCAGCAGCGTACAGGGTACCCAAGAGACCCAGTACTTC	CASSVQGTQETQYF
.	.	TRBV5-1	TRBJ1-1	TGCGCCAGCAGCTTAACAGAAAACACTGAAGCTTTCTTT	CASSLTENTEAFF
.	TRBD1	TRBV27	TRBJ1-2	TGTGCCAGCAGTCCTCACCCGACAGGGGGGCTCTATGGCTACACCTTC	CASSPHPTGGLYGYTF
.	.	TRBV11-1	TRBJ2-7	TGTGCCAGCAGCTTGGCAGGGTCCTACGAGCAGTACTTC	CASSLAGSYEQYF
.	TRBD1	TRBV19	TRBJ1-2	TGTGCCAGTAGATGGGGACAGATCCTCGGTGGCTACACCTTC	CASRWGQILGGYTF
once	TRBD1	TRBV7-2	TRBJ2-3	TGTGCCAGCAGCCTGACAGGGCCTACCCTCACAGATACGCAGTATTTT	CASSLTGPTLTDTQYF
.	TRBD1	TRBV5-1	TRBJ1-4	TGCGCCAGCAGCTTTGGTGGACTCGGACAGGAGACAAATGAAAAACTGTTTTTT	CASSFGGLGQETNEKLFF
.	.	TRBV12-3/TRBV12-4	TRBJ1-6	TGTGCCAGCAGTCCACATTATAATTCACCCCTCCACTTT	CASSPHYNSPLHF
.	.	TRBV5-5	TRBJ2-7	TGTGCCAGCAGCCTCGAGCACTACGAGCAGTACTTC	CASSLEHYEQYF
.	TRBD1	TRBV7-9	TRBJ1-2	TGTGCCAGCAGCTATCAGGGGACAGGTTATGGCTACACCTTC	CASSYQGTGYGYTF
.	.	TRBV20-1	TRBJ2-7	TGCAGTGCTAGTCCCTCCTTAGTCACAGCCAAAGTCGGCGAGCAGTACTTC	CSASPSLVTAKVGEQYF
.	TRBD1	TRBV5-1	TRBJ1-2	TGCGCCAGCAGCTGGTCGGACAGGGGGGAGGATGGCTACACCTTC	CASSWSDRGEDGYTF
.	TRBD1	TRBV5-4	TRBJ1-1	TGTGCCAGCAGCTTGGACGGACAGGGGTACACTGAAGCTTTCTTT	CASSLDGQGYTEAFF
.	.	TRBV6-5	TRBJ1-2	TGTGCCAGCAGTTACCCGACTTCCGAAGGCTACACCTTC	CASSYPTSEGYTF
.	TRBD1	TRBV7-2	TRBJ2-5	TGTGCCAGCAGCTTAGTAGGACAGGGTGGAGAGACCCAGTACTTC	CASSLVGQGGETQYF
.	TRBD1	TRBV9	TRBJ2-7	TGTGCCAGCAGCGACACAGGGGCACTGGGCGAGCAGTACTTC	CASSDTGALGEQYF
.	.	TRBV27	TRBJ2-7	TGTGCCAGCAGTTTACAGGGGAGGGACTACGAGCAGTACTTC	CASSLQGRDYEQYF
.	.	TRBV7-2	TRBJ1-2	TGTGCCAGCAGCTTACAGGGTGGGGACTATGGCTACACCTTC	CASSLQGGDYGYTF
.	TRBD2	TRBV6-6	TRBJ2-5	TGTGCCAGCAGGGCTAGCGGCCAAGAGACCCAGTACTTC	CASRASGQETQYF
.	.	TRBV21-1	TRBJ2-3	TGTGCCAGCCCCATTAAGACACCGCAGTATTTT	CASPIKTPQYF
few	.	TRBV12-3/TRBV12-4	TRBJ1-1	TGTGCCAGCAGTCCAGGGCCAGGGGTAGCTTTCTTT	CASSPGPGVAFF
.	.	TRBV9	TRBJ2-3	TGTGCCAGCAGCGTTGAGTACACAGATACGCAGTATTTT	CASSVEYTDTQYF
.	TRBD1	TRBV7-7	TRBJ2-7	TGTGCCAGCAGCCCGAGACAGGGCTCGGTCGAGCAGTACTTC	CASSPRQGSVEQYF
.	.	TRBV16	TRBJ2-3	TGTGCCAGCATCGGGACACAGAGCACAGATACGCAGTATTTT	CASIGTQSTDTQYF
.	.	TRBV10-3	TRBJ2-7	TGTGCCATCAGTGGTGAGGGGGTCGGCGAGCAGTACTTC	CAISGEGVGEQYF
.	.	TRBV5-1	TRBJ2-2	TGCGCCAGCAGCCCCACCGGGGAACGGGCCGGGGAGCTGTTTTTT	CASSPTGERAGELFF
once	TRBD2	TRBV27	TRBJ2-5	TGTGCCAGCAGTGAACTAGCGGGGGTCTTCCAAGAGACCCAGTACTTC	CASSELAGVFQETQYF
.	.	TRBV28	TRBJ1-2	TGTGCCAGCAGTTTTCAGCAGGGAGGCTACACCTTC	CASSFQQGGYTF
.	.	TRBV20-1	TRBJ2-7	TGCAGTGCTAGAGTTGGTAGCGAGCAGTACTTC	CSARVGSEQYF
.	.	TRBV4-1	TRBJ1-4	TGCGCCAGCAGCCAAGAAGCAATGGTGAACGAAAAACTGTTTTTT	CASSQEAMVNEKLFF
.	TRBD2	TRBV10-2	TRBJ2-1	TGCGCCAGCAATCTAGCGGGGGCGTACAATGAGCAGTTCTTC	CASNLAGAYNEQFF
.	TRBD1	TRBV3-1/TRBV3-2	TRBJ1-1	TGTGCCAGCAGCCGGACAGGAGAGAACACTGAAGCTTTCTTT	CASSRTGENTEAFF
once	.	TRBV9	TRBJ1-1	TGTGCCAGCAGCGTATCGGGGATGAACACTGAAGCTTTCTTT	CASSVSGMNTEAFF
.	.	TRBV18	TRBJ1-1	TGTGCCAGCTCACCTTCGGGGGGGTTCACTGAAGCTTTCTTT	CASSPSGGFTEAFF
.	.	TRBV25-1	TRBJ2-7	TGTGCCAGCAGTGGGGGCAACGAGCAGTACTTC	CASSGGNEQYF